The 14 T cell receptor beta chains below were found in one sample sequenced in a study of OX40 agonist ivuxolimab in advanced cancers. This table comes from immunoSEQ multiplex PCR, and its TCRdb copy is limited to in-frame clones, with some not included. The table has 95,000 to 110,000 clones, less than 95% seen once. Material: CD4+ or CD8+ T cells sorted from blood, obtained in a trial of the OX40 agonist ivuxolimab. The source of these receptors is an adult with an advanced solid tumor such as melanoma, head and neck, liver or kidney cancer.

The chain recombines TRBV7-2 with TRBJ2-7; 11 bases are shared with TRBD2. Germline V lookup: CDR1 SGHTA, CDR2 FQGNSA. The CDR3 length is 15 residues. V lost 3 bases and J lost 0; bases outside the gene matches: 1. The CDR3 DNA reads as TGTGCCAGCAGCTTCGGGACTAGCGGCTCCTACGAGCAGTACTTC. Translating it yields CASSFGTSGSYEQYF.

The chain combines TRBV5-6 with TRBJ1-2, with unresolved D. CDR1 and CDR2 (germline): SGHDT, YYEEEE. V was cut by 4 bases and J by 12 bases, with 16 bases left in between. The CDR3 covers 12 residues. Written as DNA, the CDR3 is TGTGCCAGCAGCCAACACCTAAGAGGAGACACCTTC. Encoded protein: CASSQHLRGDTF.

The CDR3 nucleotides are TGTGCCAGCAACACAATGCGGGAGGGCCTAACAGATACGCAGTATTTT. Its protein is CASNTMREGLTDTQYF. The chain recombines TRBV5-4 with TRBJ2-3; 9 bases line up with TRBD2. The J segment lost 3 bases and the V segment lost 6 bases, leaving 11 bases of the junction unmatched. CDR1 is SGHNT, CDR2 YYREEE, per germline (reference sequence). This CDR3 comprises 16 residues.

This rearrangement joins TRBV7-9 to TRBJ2-1; TRBD2 aligns across 13 bases. With V trimmed by 5 bases and J by 6 bases, 4 bases remained unmatched. Germline values: CDR1 SEHNR, CDR2 FQNEAQ (reference sequence). The CDR3 spans 15 residues. The CDR3 region is CASSPGLAGVNEQFF. The CDR3 DNA reads TGTGCCAGCAGCCCTGGACTAGCGGGAGTCAATGAGCAGTTCTTC.

The CDR3 sequence: CASSLYGSTSYEQYF. CDR3 nucleotides: TGTGCCAGCAGCTTATACGGGAGCACCTCCTACGAGCAGTACTTC. This chain links TRBV7-9 with TRBJ2-7; a weak D match, TRBD2 (6 bases). Germline V gene data show CDR1 as SEHNR and CDR2 as FQNEAQ (reference sequence). The V and J ends lost 2 bases and 0 bases respectively, with 11 bases between them. This CDR3 is built from 15 residues.

This chain connects TRBV27 to TRBJ1-1; a possible D gene is TRBD1 (6 bases). The CDR3 contains 17 residues. V shed 0 bases and J shed 0 bases, with 14 bases lying between them. Germline V gene lookup returns CDR1 MNHEY and CDR2 SMNVEV (reference sequence). CDR3: CASSLSVTGIMNTEAFF. CDR3 DNA: TGTGCCAGCAGTTTATCTGTGACAGGAATCATGAACACTGAAGCTTTCTTT.

The chain couples TRBV27 to TRBJ1-6; D gene uncertain. Germline V gene sequence: CDR1 MNHEY, CDR2 SMNVEV (reference sequence). V lost 3 bases and J 0 bases, leaving 12 bases between the germline ends. CDR3 length equals 17 residues. The CDR3 DNA sequence: TGTGCCAGCAGTTTGCACACGAGGAGCTCCTATAATTCACCCCTCCACTTT. Translated, it gives CASSLHTRSSYNSPLHF.

The chain's CDR3 is CASTSTGTTLYEQYF. Written as DNA, the CDR3 is TGTGCCAGCACCTCAACCGGGACTACGCTCTACGAGCAGTACTTC. The rearrangement links TRBV7-2 to TRBJ2-5; TRBD2 matches at 7 bases. The J call may be wrong; the DNA end is better matched by TRBJ2-7. The CDR3 extends over 15 amino acids. Germline assignment: CDR1 SGHTA and CDR2 FQGNSA.

V usage is TRBV27 and J usage is TRBJ2-1, with D hard to call. The germline V gene encodes CDR1 MNHEY and CDR2 SMNVEV (reference sequence). CDR3 length: 14 residues. V was cut by 3 bases and J by 5 bases, with 11 bases left in between. The CDR3 spells CASSFVDLDNEQFF. DNA for the CDR3: TGTGCCAGCAGTTTTGTCGACTTAGACAATGAGCAGTTCTTC.

The chain employs TRBV11-3 and TRBJ2-1; D is uncertain. V gave up 2 bases and J gave up 8 bases, with 19 bases separating them. The CDR3 contains 16 residues. In germline, CDR1 is SGHNT, CDR2 YENEEA. The CDR3 DNA sequence: TGTGCCAGCAGCTTATCTCCCAATCCCCCTACGGATGAGCAGTTCTTC. Its translation: CASSLSPNPPTDEQFF.

The chain has TRBV28 and TRBJ2-7; TRBD1 aligns across 11 bases. Germline V gene data show CDR1 as MDHEN and CDR2 as SYDVKM. V lost 4 bases to trimming and J lost 3 bases; unmatched junction nucleotides: 5. The CDR3 spans 15 residues. The CDR3 DNA reads TGTGCCAGCAGTTCTTCCGGGACAGGGGGCTACGAGCAGTACTTC. Amino acid sequence: CASSSSGTGGYEQYF.

This sequence joins TRBV9 and TRBJ1-2; D perhaps matches TRBD1 (6 bases). The CDR3 is made up of 17 amino acids. Germline values: CDR1 SGDLS, CDR2 YYNGEE. The V gene lost 3 bases and the J gene lost 4 bases, with 22 bases spanning the gap. The CDR3 DNA reads as TGTGCCAGCAGCGCCTCCGGGGGGCGGGGACAAGGCTATGGCTACACCTTC. Translated, it gives CASSASGGRGQGYGYTF.

The table lists this clone with a few counts. The rearrangement uses TRBV7-8 and TRBJ2-2; 15 nucleotides line up with TRBD2. V shed 5 bases, J shed 5 bases, and the junction held 9 bases outside the gene matches. The CDR3 totals 18 residues. Germline CDR1 reads SGHVS; CDR2 reads FQNEAQ. The CDR3 nucleotides are TGTGCCAGCAGCCCGGGACTAGCGGGAGGACCGGGGACCGGGGAGCTGTTTTTT. This gives the protein CASSPGLAGGPGTGELFF.

This chain's CDR3 is CASSSQGIGGGELFF. The CDR3 DNA follows: TGCGCCAGCAGTTCACAGGGAATTGGCGGCGGGGAGCTGTTTTTT. The chain joins TRBV5-1 to TRBJ2-2, with a tentative D call TRBD1 (6 bases). Germline assignment: CDR1 SGHRS and CDR2 YFSETQ. The V end was cut by 5 bases, the J end by 7 bases, with 18 bases between. CDR3 size: 15 residues.